The clone carrying this TCR beta chain was detected a few times. Its antigen is undetermined. Germline-derived CDR1 and CDR2 are KGHSH and LQKENI. Trimming shortened V by 2 bases and J by 15 bases, and 11 bases separated the two germline ends. This CDR3 comprises 11 residues. This specimen comes from a study of cytomegalovirus exposure and HLA in healthy donors. From the roughly 120-subject validation cohort, which was separate from the roughly 630-subject first cohort, the donors were drawn. The protocol was immunoSEQ multiplex PCR, while the TCRdb copy is restricted to in-frame clones and leaves out a portion. Of some 76,000 clones in the sample, approximately 94% are singletons; the top ten hold approximately 0.99%. General study results and limits: There were 160 or so TCR beta chains listed as cytomegalovirus-associated. It was found in a later analysis that first-cohort TCR clusters tended to co-occur in the 90 to 150 validation repertoires. A classifier reportedly called cytomegalovirus status with high sensitivity and specificity.

The sequenced material came from PBMCs. This sequence joins TRBV18 and TRBJ2-1; TRBD2 might be the D (7 bases). This TCR derives from a young woman in good health and CMV-seronegative. The CDR3 nucleotides are TGTGCCAGCTCACCAGGGGGGGCTCTGTTCTTC. Translating gives CASSPGGALFF.